This T cell receptor beta chain was retrieved from a study of blood T cell repertoires in COVID-19. Study information: Samples of COVID-19 (acute and convalescent) were obtained from the United States, Italy and Spain. The cDNA or gDNA used as material had been derived from T cells, B-cell-depleted T cells, or PBMCs.

This CDR3 region has 14 residues. Study processing details: Estimated nucleated cell counts came from reference gene primer amplification. This table comes from immunoSEQ multiplex PCR, and its TCRdb copy is limited to in-frame clones, with some not included. That table furnishes V, J and clone size, whereas the DNA furnished D and trimming. The table lists roughly 230,000 clones, around 82% of them singletons. This sequence joins TRBV21-1 and TRBJ2-3; TRBD1 is the table's D call and was not checked against the DNA. TRBV21-1 is termed a pseudogene. The source of this sequence is a man aged 50 or older with active or convalescent COVID-19. What was sequenced was peripheral blood. Written as DNA, the CDR3 is TGTGCCAGCAGCAACGACAGGGGTATTGATACGCAGTATTTT. Amino acid sequence: CASSNDRGIDTQYF.